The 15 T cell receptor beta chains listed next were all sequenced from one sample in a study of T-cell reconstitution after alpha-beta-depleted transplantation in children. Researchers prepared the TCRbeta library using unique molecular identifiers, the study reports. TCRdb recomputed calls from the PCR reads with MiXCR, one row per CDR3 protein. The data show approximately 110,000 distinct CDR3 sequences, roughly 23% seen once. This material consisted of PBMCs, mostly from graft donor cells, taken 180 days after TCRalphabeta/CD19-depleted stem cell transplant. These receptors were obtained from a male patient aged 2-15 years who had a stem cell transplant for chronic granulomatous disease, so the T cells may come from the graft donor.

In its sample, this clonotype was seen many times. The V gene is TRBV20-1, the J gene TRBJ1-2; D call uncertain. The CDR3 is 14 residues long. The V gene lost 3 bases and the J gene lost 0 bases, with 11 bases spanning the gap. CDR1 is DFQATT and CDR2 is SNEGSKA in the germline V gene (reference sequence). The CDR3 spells CSAREGRANYGYTF. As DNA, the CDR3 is TGCAGTGCTAGGGAGGGTAGAGCTAACTATGGCTACACCTTC.

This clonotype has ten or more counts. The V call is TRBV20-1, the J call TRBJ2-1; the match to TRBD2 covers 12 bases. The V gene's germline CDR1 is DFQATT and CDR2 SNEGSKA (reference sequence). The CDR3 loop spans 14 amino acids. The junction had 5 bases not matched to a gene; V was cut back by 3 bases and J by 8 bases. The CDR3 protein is CSARTSGRGYEQFF. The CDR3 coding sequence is TGCAGTGCTAGGACTAGCGGGAGAGGGTATGAGCAGTTCTTC.

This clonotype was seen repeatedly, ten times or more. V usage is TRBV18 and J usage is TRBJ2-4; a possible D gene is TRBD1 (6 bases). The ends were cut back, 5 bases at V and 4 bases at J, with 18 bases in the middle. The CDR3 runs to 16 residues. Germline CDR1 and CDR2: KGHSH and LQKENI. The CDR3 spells CASSKQGHGLKNIQYF. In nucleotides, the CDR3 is TGTGCCAGCTCAAAGCAGGGGCACGGGTTGAAAAACATTCAGTACTTC.

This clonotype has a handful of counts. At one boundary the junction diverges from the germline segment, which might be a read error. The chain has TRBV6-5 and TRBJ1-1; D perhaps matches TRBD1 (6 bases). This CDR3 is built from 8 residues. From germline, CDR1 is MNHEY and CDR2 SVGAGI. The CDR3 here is CASRGYLF. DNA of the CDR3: TGTGCCTCCAGGGGATATCTCTTT.

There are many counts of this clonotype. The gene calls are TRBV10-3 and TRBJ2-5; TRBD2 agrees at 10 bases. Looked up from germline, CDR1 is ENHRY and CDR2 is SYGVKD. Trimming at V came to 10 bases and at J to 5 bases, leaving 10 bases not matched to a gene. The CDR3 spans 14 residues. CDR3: CATTTSGSRETQYF. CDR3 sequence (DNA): TGTGCCACGACGACTAGCGGGTCGAGGGAGACCCAGTACTTC.

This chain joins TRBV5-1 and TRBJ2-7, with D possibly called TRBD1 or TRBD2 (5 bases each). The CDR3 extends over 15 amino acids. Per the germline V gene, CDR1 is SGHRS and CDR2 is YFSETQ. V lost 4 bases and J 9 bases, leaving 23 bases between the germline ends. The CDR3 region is CASSPGTFEPAGQYF. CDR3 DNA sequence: TGCGCCAGCAGCCCCGGGACCTTCGAACCCGCCGGGCAGTACTTC. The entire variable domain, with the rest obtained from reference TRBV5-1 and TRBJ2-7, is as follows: KAGVTQTPRYLIKTRGQQVTLSCSPISGHRSVSWYQQTPGQGLQFLFEYFSETQRNKGNFPGRFSGRQFSNSRSEMNVSTLELGDSALYLCASSPGTFEPAGQYFGPGTRLTVT.

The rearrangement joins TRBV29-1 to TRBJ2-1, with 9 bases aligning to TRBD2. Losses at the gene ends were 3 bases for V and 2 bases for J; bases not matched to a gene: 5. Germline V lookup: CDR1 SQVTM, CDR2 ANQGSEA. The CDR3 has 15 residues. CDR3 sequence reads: CSVEGGGATYNEQFF. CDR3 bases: TGCAGCGTTGAGGGCGGGGGGGCCACCTACAATGAGCAGTTCTTC.

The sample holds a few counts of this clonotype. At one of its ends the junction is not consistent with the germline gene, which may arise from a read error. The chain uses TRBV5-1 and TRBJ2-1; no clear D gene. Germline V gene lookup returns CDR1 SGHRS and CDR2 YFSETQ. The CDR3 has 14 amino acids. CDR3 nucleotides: TGCGCCAGCAGTTTGGAGACGACTTACAATGAGCAGTTCTTC. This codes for CASSLETTYNEQFF. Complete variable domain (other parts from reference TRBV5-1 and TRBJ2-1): KAGVTQTPRYLIKTRGQQVTLSCSPISGHRSVSWYQQTPGQGLQFLFEYFSETQRNKGNFPGRFSGRQFSNSRSEMNVSTLELGDSALYLCASSLETTYNEQFFGPGTRLTVL.

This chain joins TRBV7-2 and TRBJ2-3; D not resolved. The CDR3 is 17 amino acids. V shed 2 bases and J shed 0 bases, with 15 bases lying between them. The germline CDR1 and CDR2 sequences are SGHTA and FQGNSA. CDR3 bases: TGTGCCAGCAGCTTATACGCGCGCGGCTTCAGCACAGATACGCAGTATTTT. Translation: CASSLYARGFSTDTQYF.

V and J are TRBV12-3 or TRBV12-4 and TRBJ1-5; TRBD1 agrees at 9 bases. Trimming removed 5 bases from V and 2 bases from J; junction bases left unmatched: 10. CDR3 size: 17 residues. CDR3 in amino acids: CASSVRGQGVGNQPQHF. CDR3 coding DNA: TGTGCCAGCAGTGTCCGGGGACAGGGAGTAGGCAATCAGCCCCAGCATTTT.

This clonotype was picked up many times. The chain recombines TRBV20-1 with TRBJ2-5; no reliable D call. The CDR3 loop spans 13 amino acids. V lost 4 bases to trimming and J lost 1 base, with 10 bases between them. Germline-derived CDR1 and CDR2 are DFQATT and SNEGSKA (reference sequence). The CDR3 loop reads CSANGYPQETQYF. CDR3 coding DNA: TGCAGTGCTAACGGGTACCCCCAAGAGACCCAGTACTTC.

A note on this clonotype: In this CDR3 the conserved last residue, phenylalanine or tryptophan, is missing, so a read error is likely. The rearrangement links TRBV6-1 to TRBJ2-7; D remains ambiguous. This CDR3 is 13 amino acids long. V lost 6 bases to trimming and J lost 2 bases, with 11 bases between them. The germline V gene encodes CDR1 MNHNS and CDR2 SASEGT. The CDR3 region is CASSAGDTYEQYL. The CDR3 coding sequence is TGTGCCAGCAGCGCAGGAGATACCTACGAGCAGTACTTG.

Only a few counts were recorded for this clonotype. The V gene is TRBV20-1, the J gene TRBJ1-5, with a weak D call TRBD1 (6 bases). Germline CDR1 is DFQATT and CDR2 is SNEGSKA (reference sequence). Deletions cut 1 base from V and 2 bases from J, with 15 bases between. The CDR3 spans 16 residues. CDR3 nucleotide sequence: TGCAGTGCTAGAGCGGCAGGGGCCTCGGGCAATCAGCCCCAGCATTTT. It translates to CSARAAGASGNQPQHF.

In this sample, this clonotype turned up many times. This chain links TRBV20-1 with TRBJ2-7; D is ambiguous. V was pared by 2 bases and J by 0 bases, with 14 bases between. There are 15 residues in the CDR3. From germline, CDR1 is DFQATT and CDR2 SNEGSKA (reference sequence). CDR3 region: CSARSRRIISYEQYF. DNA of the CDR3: TGCAGTGCTAGATCGCGCAGGATCATCTCCTACGAGCAGTACTTC.

In nucleotides, the CDR3 is TGTGCCAGCAGCCGGACTAGCGGGGGGGTTAGCACAGATACGCAGTATTTT. Translated: CASSRTSGGVSTDTQYF. V usage is TRBV11-2 and J usage is TRBJ2-3; TRBD2 agrees at 15 bases. The ends lost 5 bases at V and 0 bases at J; junction bases unmatched: 3. In germline, CDR1 is SGHAT, CDR2 FQNNGV. This CDR3 comprises 17 residues. Complete variable domain (other parts from reference TRBV11-2 and TRBJ2-3): EAGVAQSPRYKIIEKRQSVAFWCNPISGHATLYWYQQILGQGPKLLIQFQNNGVVDDSQLPKDRFSAERLKGVDSTLKIQPAKLEDSAVYLCASSRTSGGVSTDTQYFGPGTRLTVL.